The text below deals with one TCR beta chain. Its target is unknown. Trimming took 8 bases from V and 10 from J, leaving 24 bases between them. CDR1 WSHSY and CDR2 SAAADI come from the germline V gene. This CDR3 has 15 amino acids. Only in-frame clones appear in the TCRdb table, and some are missing; sequencing was by immunoSEQ multiplex PCR. This table holds over 150,000 clones, roughly 91% found once. This record comes from a study of cytomegalovirus exposure and HLA in healthy donors. For the study at large: Per a later analysis, the 550 to 850 first-cohort and 100 to 150 validation repertoires shared one platform. Study findings and constraints: Specific recognition of CMV antigens was confirmed in vitro for a few chains (all CMV-associated). Usually a TCR sequence was rare, but some public TCRs were found in many donors. Subsequent analysis revealed that first-cohort TCR clusters tended to co-occur in the 120 validation repertoires.

The sample consisted of PBMCs. The J gene is TRBJ2-1, the V gene TRBV10-2, with D maybe TRBD2 (5 bases). The receptor's source is a woman under 30 in good health and CMV-seropositive. The CDR3 nucleotides are TGCGCCAGCTCATCGGAAGCGGTTTCATTGAAAGAGCAGTTCTTC. It specifies CASSSEAVSLKEQFF.